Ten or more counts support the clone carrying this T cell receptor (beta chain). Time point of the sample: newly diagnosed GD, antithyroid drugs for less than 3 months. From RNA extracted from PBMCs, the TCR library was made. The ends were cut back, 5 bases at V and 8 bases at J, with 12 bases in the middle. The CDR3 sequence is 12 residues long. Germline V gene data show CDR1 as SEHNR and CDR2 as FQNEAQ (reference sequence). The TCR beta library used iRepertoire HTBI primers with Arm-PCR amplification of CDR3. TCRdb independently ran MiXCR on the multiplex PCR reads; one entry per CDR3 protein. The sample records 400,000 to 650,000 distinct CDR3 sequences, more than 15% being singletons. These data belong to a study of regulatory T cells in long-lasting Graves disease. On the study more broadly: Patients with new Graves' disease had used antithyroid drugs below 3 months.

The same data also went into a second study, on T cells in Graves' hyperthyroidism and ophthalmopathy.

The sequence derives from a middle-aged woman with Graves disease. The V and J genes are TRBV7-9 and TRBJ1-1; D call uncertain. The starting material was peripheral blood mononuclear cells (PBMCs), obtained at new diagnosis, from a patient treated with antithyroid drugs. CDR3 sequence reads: CASSRSGSEAFF. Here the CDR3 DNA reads TGTGCCAGCAGCCGTTCGGGGTCCGAAGCTTTCTTT.